This T cell receptor (beta chain) comes out of a study of cytomegalovirus exposure and HLA in healthy donors (dated by TCRdb to 2015 to 2018). Regarding the complete study: An earlier analysis of a few hundred of the donors reported approximately 280 Gb of sequence data and roughly 120 million unique TCR beta sequences obtained from about 200 million T cells. Roughly 300 gigabases of sequencing data and 78 million or so unique TCR sequences were included in an early release covering roughly 600 HLA-typed donors. Among the roughly 400 genotyped donors, around 81% belonged to the genetic ancestry cluster associated with self-reported Caucasian donors. The study aimed to test whether signatures of past pathogen exposure could be identified by cataloging public T cell receptors. The study used immunosequencing to profile the T cell repertoires of hundreds of subjects and linked those repertoires to cytomegalovirus serostatus. In addition to the first cohort of approximately 670 subjects, a separate validation cohort of approximately 130 different subjects was used. The study combined high-throughput TCR immunosequencing, statistical association of individual TCRs with disease status, and machine learning to predict cytomegalovirus infection status. To study patterns of TCR occurrence, a later analysis re-analyzed previously published TCR beta repertoires from 666 donors and added high-resolution HLA genotyping. Rather than using new phenotypic data, the later analysis identified candidate immune exposures from TCR beta sequences and from how often those sequences occurred across donors. An earlier analysis of approximately 640 of the donors applied high-throughput TCR beta sequencing to assess whether each TCR beta V gene segment acted as functional or pseudogenic. Donor age, sex, ethnicity and CMV serostatus were compiled together with the repertoire data. A later genetic analysis took genome-wide SNP genotypes for about 55% of the roughly 700 donors and used that subset as a discovery cohort. Every repertoire in the discovery cohort had been generated on one and the same sequencing platform. Class I and class II HLA loci were covered by the typing at four-digit resolution. Typing coverage differed by locus: A, B, C, DRB1 and DQB1 were typed in about 620-630 donors, DQA1 in about 500, DPA1 in 600 to 610, and DPB1 in roughly 450. A few DR-DQ haplotypes were treated as single units for association and clustering because of strong linkage in the cohort. Among around 400 genotyped donors of the cohort, an average of approximately 200,000 unique TCR beta nucleotide sequences was sequenced per donor, of which about 18% were non-productive.

The full study reports these points: A later analysis reported that several top co-occurrence clusters appeared linked to parvovirus B19, influenza, CMV and Epstein-Barr virus. In vitro tests confirmed that a few of the cytomegalovirus-associated TCR beta chains recognize cytomegalovirus antigens. Because HLA typing was missing for some donors at each locus, association tests included only the typed subset. Roughly uniform sequencing depth across donors was assumed in presence/absence analyses, although this assumption may not hold. Linkage disequilibrium might explain the correlated functional status among segregating V segments, but an unknown experimental factor could not be ruled out. It was suggested by the authors that the approach could potentially be generalized to other disease states and immunological phenotypes. Because the 87-base-pair reads could not distinguish some IMGT-functional V segments, including TRBV6-2 and TRBV6-3, those segments were excluded. When HLA alleles, especially DR and DQ, strongly co-occurred, attributing TCR associations to individual alleles was difficult. In a later genetic analysis, a missense DCLRE1C variant was associated with V-gene and J-gene trimming of TCR beta chains, and the association was replicated in an independent cohort. While some public TCRs were present in many individuals, most TCR sequences turned up only very rarely across donors. An earlier analysis of 450 to 750 of the donors showed that most TCR beta V segments appeared in productive rearrangements either about 87% or about 30% of the time, which broadly matched IMGT annotations. In a later analysis, most CMV-associated TCR beta chains were found to appear HLA-restricted, with HLA associations seemingly driven largely by CMV exposure. The classifier was reported to diagnose cytomegalovirus status with high specificity and sensitivity in both the original and validation cohorts. A later genetic analysis reported fewer N-insertions in productive TCRs among donors in an Asian-associated ancestry cluster than the roughly 640-donor mean. Because counts were too low, approximately 15 rarely observed V segments, including chromosome 9 orphons, were excluded from the earlier analysis of under 650 of the donors. A cluster of highly shared sequence variants was judged likely to be a technical artifact of the sequencing pipeline. In a later analysis, the rate of TCR association differed among HLA loci, with DRB1 alleles having the most associated TCRs and HLA-C alleles having the fewest. A further reported finding was that TCR beta sequences accurately predicted the HLA-A and HLA-B alleles for most subjects in the first cohort. At a false discovery rate of 0.05, a later analysis linked 15,000 to 20,000 TCR beta sequences to specific HLA alleles. In the study, about 150 TCR beta chains were listed as associated with cytomegalovirus. The only immune exposure information available for the cohort was CMV serostatus. Compared with equally common non-associated chains, HLA-associated TCR beta chains in a later analysis were more clonally expanded and had lower generation probabilities. This cohort had only TCR beta chains sequenced, and the lack of alpha or paired-chain data limited which features could be detected.

The cohort consisted of some 670 healthy bone marrow donors. All cohort members were sampled while nominally healthy, although unrecorded immune exposures were likely present. The donor was CMV seropositive and belonged to the group of 250 to 300 seropositive cohort members. Every donor gave a peripheral blood sample, and the peripheral blood mononuclear cells from that sample were used for TCR beta sequencing. Genomic DNA extraction from the blood cell samples was performed with the Qiagen DNeasy Blood Extraction Kit. Receptors were amplified or captured by the immunoSEQ multiplex PCR assay. A mixture of 60 forward primers for TCR Vbeta segments and 13 reverse primers for TCR Jbeta segments was used in the multiplex PCR. The CDR3 region of rearranged TCR beta genes was amplified from genomic DNA with a multiplex PCR assay. On the Illumina HiSeq System, the amplified TCR beta libraries were sequenced as 87-base-pair reads. Concerning the study's data processing: A later analysis counted 75 million to 100 million unique TCR beta chains across the 650 to 700 repertoires, and roughly 9.9 million of these chains were shared by at least two donors. Raw reads were error-corrected and collapsed into unique sequences with a nearest-neighbor algorithm that merged closely related sequences to remove PCR and sequencing errors. Alignment of CDR3 sequences to IMGT reference sequences was used to assign V, D and J gene segments. Each retained sequence needed at least a six-nucleotide match to both a V gene segment and a J gene segment. A rearrangement was called productive if the CDR3 had no stop codons and remained in frame with V and J, and every other rearrangement was called non-productive. CDR3 was defined by IMGT convention, running from the second conserved V-encoded cysteine to the conserved J-encoded phenylalanine. Sequences without an unambiguous match to a single V gene segment were excluded from the earlier analysis of 450 to 650 of the donors. In an earlier analysis of a few hundred of the donors, a V segment was called functional when productive rearrangements were above 56.7%, and segregating when the standard deviation between donors exceeded 5%. To diagnose cytomegalovirus status from the catalog of TCR beta chain sequences, a statistical classification framework was built. In a later analysis, V and J genes were assigned by comparing TCR nucleotide sequences against IMGT/GENE-DB human TR gene sequences. In a later analysis, CDR3 sequences and most-parsimonious VDJ recombination scenarios were assigned using the TCRdist pipeline. A later analysis defined each TCR beta chain by its CDR3 amino acid sequence plus V-gene family, and excluded reads lacking a unique V-gene family. To address suspected cross-contamination and a sequencing artifact, a later analysis removed roughly 580 highly shared, low-generation-probability nucleotide sequences. A later analysis calculated a clonal expansion index for each public chain from normalized within-repertoire ranks of inferred template counts. In a later analysis, generation probabilities were computed with a VDJ recombination model fitted to out-of-frame rearrangements, and the resulting probabilities were checked against IGoR. In a later analysis, TCR-TCR, TCR-HLA and TCR-CMV co-occurrence was scored with hypergeometric tests, and a repertoire-size bias correction was applied to TCR pairs. False discovery rates were estimated in a later analysis by permuting HLA or CMV assignments 20 times. A later analysis grouped co-occurring TCRs with DBSCAN, adding TCRdist sequence similarity when clustering within HLA-allele-positive subsets. Repertoires with fewer than 30,000 or more than 120,000 public chains were left out of co-occurrence clustering, as were a handful of repertoires with anomalous nucleotide sharing. What TCRdb holds here is the immuneACCESS table cut down to in-frame rearrangements. Part of the clones is not present; checked against another copy, under half of the missing clones reflect an unresolved V gene, and the others are unexplained. D and trimming come from the DNA, and the V and J calls and clone size come from that table. This sample comprises about 84,000 clones, roughly 73% of them detected only once. Around 2.5% of the sample is held by the ten biggest clonotypes.

CDR1 and CDR2 (SNHLY, FYNNEI) derive from the germline V gene. Including cysteine and phenylalanine, the CDR3 has 12 amino acids. Just the 36-base CDR3 DNA is kept, in frame starting at base 1. V is pruned by 8 bases and J by 3 bases, leaving 3 bases of the junction without a gene match. As regards this clone: Its specific antigen is unknown. No much larger clone exists at a distance of one base, and base qualities are not known.

Material: PBMCs. The source of this sequence is a male donor in good health and CMV-seropositive. The V and J segments used are TRBV2 and TRBJ2-7; TRBD2 agrees with 8 junctional bases. The sequenced DNA: TGTGCCAGCTCTGGGACTAGCTACGAGCAGTACTTC. Translated, it gives CASSGTSYEQYF.